The sequence of this T cell receptor (beta chain) was determined in a study of Graves' ophthalmopathy and Graves' hyperthyroidism. As the template, RNA transcripts were used to amplify TCR beta CDR3 regions. Second-round multiplex PCR followed a first-round RT-PCR using HTBI primers. TCRdb reprocessed the multiplex PCR reads with MiXCR, giving one entry per CDR3 protein. The sample holds 52,000 or so distinct CDR3 sequences, less than 55% seen once. By sample share, this clonotype is medium-sized. Deletions cut 9 bases from V and 5 bases from J, with 11 bases between. The CDR3 extends over 12 amino acids. Germline lookup yields CDR1 KGHDR and CDR2 SFDVKD. Other autoimmune diseases, uncontrolled infections, pregnancy and lactation each led to patient exclusion. Clinical symptoms, serum thyroxine, TRAb, thyroid ultrasound and orbital computed tomography were relied on for diagnosis.

The rearrangement uses TRBV24-1 and TRBJ2-3; D possibly uses TRBD1 or TRBD2 (5 bases each). The sample taken for sequencing was peripheral blood. This receptor was obtained from an adult woman with Graves' ophthalmopathy. The CDR3 sequence: CATQAGRDTQYF. DNA of the CDR3: TGTGCCACCCAGGCAGGGAGAGATACGCAGTATTTT.